The T cell receptor beta chain described here comes from a study of molecular identifiers for immune sequencing clone quantification. MiXCR, run by TCRdb on the PCR reads, gives a single entry per CDR3 protein. Among roughly 9,800 distinct CDR3 sequences, 20% to 25% were seen once, and the ten largest hold 1.5%. This CDR3 spans 15 amino acids. Germline V gene sequence: CDR1 LGHDT, CDR2 YNNKEL (reference sequence). V lost 3 bases and J lost 3; bases outside the gene matches: 5. Findings of the study overall: Identical barcode-sharing TCR molecules could lead to underestimated sizes for highly expanded clones.

In its sample, this clonotype was seen many times. Its antigen is currently unknown. This receptor was obtained from a human donor in good health. Some libraries in this study had Jurkat cell RNA spiked in. Sequencing was carried out using naive CD8+ T cells from blood, with Jurkat cell RNA spiked in. This sample's subset: FACS-sorted CD8+CD4-CCR7+CD45RA+ naive T cells. V usage is TRBV3-1 and J usage is TRBJ2-1, with 7 bases identical to TRBD1. CDR3 bases: TGTGCCAGCAGCCACACAGGGGTGGGCTACAATGAGCAGTTCTTC. Translation: CASSHTGVGYNEQFF.